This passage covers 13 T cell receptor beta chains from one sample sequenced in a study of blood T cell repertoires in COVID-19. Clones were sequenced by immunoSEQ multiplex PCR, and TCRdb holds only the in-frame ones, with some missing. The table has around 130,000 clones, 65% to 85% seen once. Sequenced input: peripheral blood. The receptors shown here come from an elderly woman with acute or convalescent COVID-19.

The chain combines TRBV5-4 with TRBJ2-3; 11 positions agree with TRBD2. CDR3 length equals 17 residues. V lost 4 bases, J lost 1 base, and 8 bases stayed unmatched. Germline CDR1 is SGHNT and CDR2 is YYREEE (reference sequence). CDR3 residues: CASSLLTSGTGTDTQYF. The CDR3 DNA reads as TGTGCCAGCAGCCTCCTGACTAGCGGGACGGGCACAGATACGCAGTATTTT.

The CDR3 is CAWGWFQGAGELFF. CDR3 bases: TGTGCCTGGGGTTGGTTTCAGGGGGCCGGGGAGCTGTTTTTT. J is TRBJ2-2 and V is TRBV30, with 7 nucleotides matching TRBD1. The CDR3 is 14 residues long. The trim removed 5 bases at V and 6 bases at J, leaving 9 bases unmatched. CDR1 and CDR2 from the germline V gene are GTSNPN and SVGIG (reference sequence).

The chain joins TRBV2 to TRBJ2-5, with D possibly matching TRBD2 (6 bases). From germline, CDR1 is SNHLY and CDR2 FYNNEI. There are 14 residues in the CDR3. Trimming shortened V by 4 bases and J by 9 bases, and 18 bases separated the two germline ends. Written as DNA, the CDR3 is TGTGCCAGCAGTGTGGGACTCCCTATAGTTGCCCAGTACTTC. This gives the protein CASSVGLPIVAQYF.

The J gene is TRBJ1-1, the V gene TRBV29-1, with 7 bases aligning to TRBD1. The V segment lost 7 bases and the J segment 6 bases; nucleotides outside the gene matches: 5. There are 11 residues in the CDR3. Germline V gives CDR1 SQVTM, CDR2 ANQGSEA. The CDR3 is CSGRQGPEAFF. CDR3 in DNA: TGCAGCGGCAGACAGGGCCCTGAAGCTTTCTTT. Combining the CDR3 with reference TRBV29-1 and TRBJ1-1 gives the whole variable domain SAVISQKPSRDICQRGTSLTIQCQVDSQVTMMFWYRQQPGQSLTLIATANQGSEATYESGFVIDKFPISRPNLTFSTLTVSNMSPEDSSIYLCSGRQGPEAFFGQGTRLTVV.

CDR3: CAWSGSLGAGEKLFF. The CDR3 DNA follows: TGTGCCTGGAGTGGGTCGTTAGGGGCGGGAGAAAAACTGTTTTTT. The chain couples TRBV30 to TRBJ1-4; TRBD1 is a possible D gene (5 bases). Trimming pared 1 base from V and 8 bases from J, leaving 17 bases between. Germline lookup yields CDR1 GTSNPN and CDR2 SVGIG (reference sequence). This CDR3 comprises 15 residues.

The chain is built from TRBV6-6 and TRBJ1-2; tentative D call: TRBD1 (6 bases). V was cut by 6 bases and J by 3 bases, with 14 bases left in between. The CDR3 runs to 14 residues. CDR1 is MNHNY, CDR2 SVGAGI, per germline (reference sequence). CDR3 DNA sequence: TGTGCCAGCAGAGGAGAACAGGGCTACTATGGCTACACCTTC. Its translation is CASRGEQGYYGYTF.

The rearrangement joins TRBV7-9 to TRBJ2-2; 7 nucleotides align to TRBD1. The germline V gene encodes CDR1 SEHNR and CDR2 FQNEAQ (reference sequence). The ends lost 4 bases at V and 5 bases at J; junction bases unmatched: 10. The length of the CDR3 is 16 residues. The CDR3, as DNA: TGTGCCAGCAGCTCAGGGGGTACAGGCAGGACCGGGGAGCTGTTTTTT. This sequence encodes CASSSGGTGRTGELFF.

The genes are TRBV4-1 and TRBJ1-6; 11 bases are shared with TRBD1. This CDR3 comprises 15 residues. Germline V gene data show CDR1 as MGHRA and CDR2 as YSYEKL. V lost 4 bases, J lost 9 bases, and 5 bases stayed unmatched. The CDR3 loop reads CASSLGQGVGSPLHF. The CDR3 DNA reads TGCGCCAGCAGCCTGGGACAGGGGGTTGGTTCACCCCTCCACTTT.

The CDR3: CASSFFGGDNAEAFF. The CDR3 DNA sequence: TGTGCCAGCAGCTTCTTTGGGGGCGATAATGCTGAAGCTTTCTTT. J is TRBJ1-1 and V is TRBV11-2, with D possibly being TRBD1 (6 bases). V lost 3 bases and J lost 6, with 17 bases in between. The germline V gene has CDR1 SGHAT and CDR2 FQNNGV. This CDR3 is built from 15 residues.

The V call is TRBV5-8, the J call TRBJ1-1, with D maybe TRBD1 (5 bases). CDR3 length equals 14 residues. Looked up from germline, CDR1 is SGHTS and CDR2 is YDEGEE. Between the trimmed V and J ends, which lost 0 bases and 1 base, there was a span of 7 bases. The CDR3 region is CASSLEGRNTEAFF. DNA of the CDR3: TGTGCCAGCAGCTTGGAGGGGCGGAACACTGAAGCTTTCTTT.

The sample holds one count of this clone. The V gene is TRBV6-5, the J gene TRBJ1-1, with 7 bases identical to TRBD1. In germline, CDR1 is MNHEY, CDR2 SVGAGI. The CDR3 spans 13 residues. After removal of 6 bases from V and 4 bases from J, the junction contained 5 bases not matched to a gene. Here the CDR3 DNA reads TGTGCCAGCAGAGAGACAGGGCCCACTGAAGCTTTCTTT. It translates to CASRETGPTEAFF.

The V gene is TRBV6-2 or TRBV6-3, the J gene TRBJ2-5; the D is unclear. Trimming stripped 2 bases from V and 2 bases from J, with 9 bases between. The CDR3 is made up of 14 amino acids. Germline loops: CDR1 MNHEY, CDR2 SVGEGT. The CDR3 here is CASSYVQAQETQYF. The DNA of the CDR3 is TGTGCCAGCAGTTACGTGCAGGCTCAAGAGACCCAGTACTTC.

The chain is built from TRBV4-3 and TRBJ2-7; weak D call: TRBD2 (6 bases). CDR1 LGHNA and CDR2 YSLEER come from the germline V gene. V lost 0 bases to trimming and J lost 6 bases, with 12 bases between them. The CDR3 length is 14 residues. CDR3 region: CASSQEAGQGEQYF. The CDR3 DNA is TGCGCCAGCAGCCAAGAAGCGGGTCAGGGCGAGCAGTACTTC.